The rows below give T cell receptor beta chains drawn from one sample of a study of monozygotic twins with inflammatory bowel disease. Using the 5' RACE reads, TCRdb records one entry per CDR3 protein without DNA. The sample has about 380,000 distinct CDR3 sequences. Input material: blood. The receptors stem from a human donor with ulcerative colitis or Crohn's disease, or a healthy co-twin of an affected twin (not recorded which). Both conserved end residues are part of each CDR3.

TRBV20-1,TRBJ2-1,CSAKQPGWSWNEQFF
TRBV6-1,TRBJ2-3,CASSDGQGDTQYF
TRBV12-3/TRBV12-4,TRBJ1-3,CASSFSRGGNTIYF
TRBV7-3,TRBJ2-3,CASSLTADRGRSGGKLGTQYF
TRBV3-1,TRBJ2-1,CASSTRVNEQFF
TRBV5-1,TRBJ1-2,CASSFPGESGGYTF
TRBV6-2/TRBV6-3,TRBJ1-1,CASSYLVNTEAFF
TRBV30,TRBJ2-3,CAWVRQGETDTQYF
TRBV20-1,TRBJ1-2,CSARDLDRGYYGYTF
TRBV20-1,TRBJ2-3,CSASGIQHGTDTQYF